The 25 T cell receptor beta chains below were found in one sample sequenced in a study of cytomegalovirus exposure and HLA in healthy donors. Vbeta (60) and Jbeta (13) primers were used in the PCR. TCRdb's copy holds only in-frame clones and misses some; the assay was immunoSEQ multiplex PCR. The table has about 180,000 clones, less than 85% seen once. Sequencing was performed on PBMCs. The source is a man aged 40-55 years in good health and CMV-seronegative.

This chain connects TRBV18 to TRBJ1-3; TRBD1 might be the D (5 bases). V was pared by 4 bases and J by 7 bases, with 14 bases between. CDR1 is KGHSH and CDR2 is LQKENI in the germline V gene. The CDR3 runs to 14 residues. This CDR3 reads CASSLTAGGNTIYF. The DNA for the CDR3 is TGTGCCAGCTCACTAACCGCGGGGGGGAACACCATATATTTT.

The CDR3 sequence is CASSLGTGGLSPLHF. The CDR3 DNA is TGTGCCAGCAGCCTAGGGACAGGGGGCCTTTCACCCCTCCACTTT. This chain connects TRBV5-4 to TRBJ1-6; TRBD1 aligns across 12 bases. The germline V gene has CDR1 SGHNT and CDR2 YYREEE (reference sequence). V shed 4 bases, J shed 9 bases, and the junction held 5 bases outside the gene matches. The CDR3 sequence is 15 residues long. Based on the CDR3 plus reference TRBV5-4 and TRBJ1-6, the full variable domain is ETGVTQSPTHLIKTRGQQVTLRCSSQSGHNTVSWYQQALGQGPQFIFQYYREEENGRGNFPPRFSGLQFPNYSSELNVNALELDDSALYLCASSLGTGGLSPLHFGNGTRLTVT.

J is TRBJ2-1 and V is TRBV6-4, with D possibly matching TRBD2 (6 bases). Germline CDR1 MRHNA, CDR2 SNTAGT. The CDR3 totals 12 residues. V was pared by 11 bases and J by 5 bases, with 13 bases between. The CDR3 DNA reads TGTGCCTCAATGAGGACTAACAATGAGCAGTTCTTC. It specifies CASMRTNNEQFF.

The chain links TRBV19 to TRBJ1-6, with a weak D call TRBD1 (6 bases). The V end lost 7 bases, the J end lost 7 bases, and 14 bases lay between the germline ends. The CDR3 runs 14 residues. The germline V gene encodes CDR1 LNHDA and CDR2 SQIVND (reference sequence). The CDR3 is CASTNRVENSPLHF. The CDR3 DNA is TGTGCCAGTACCAACAGGGTGGAGAATTCACCCCTCCACTTT.

This chain connects TRBV6-1 to TRBJ1-5; 7 positions match TRBD1. Trimming at V came to 5 bases and at J to 5 bases, leaving 9 bases not matched to a gene. The CDR3 is made up of 15 amino acids. Germline lookup yields CDR1 MNHNS and CDR2 SASEGT. The CDR3 coding sequence is TGTGCCAGCAGTCGACCCGAGGGACAGCATCAGCCCCAGCATTTT. The encoded protein is CASSRPEGQHQPQHF.

The gene calls are TRBV5-5 and TRBJ2-7; 10 bases map to TRBD1. Per germline, CDR1 SGHKS and CDR2 YYEKEE (reference sequence). This CDR3 spans 18 amino acids. Unmatched junction bases numbered 16, after V lost 3 bases and J lost 4 bases. The CDR3 DNA reads TGTGCCAGCAGCTACTCCGCACCGGGACAGGGGTGGGTGTACGAGCAGTACTTC. Its translation is CASSYSAPGQGWVYEQYF. The entire variable domain, with the rest obtained from reference TRBV5-5 and TRBJ2-7, is as follows: DAGVTQSPTHLIKTRGQQVTLRCSPISGHKSVSWYQQVLGQGPQFIFQYYEKEERGRGNFPDRFSARQFPNYSSELNVNALLLGDSALYLCASSYSAPGQGWVYEQYFGPGTRLTVT.

A few counts support this clone. The sample holds other DNA sequences that translate to the same CDR3. The rearrangement uses TRBV4-2 and TRBJ1-1; 7 nucleotides line up with TRBD1. The CDR3 totals 13 residues. V lost 4 bases, J lost 8 bases, and 7 bases stayed unmatched. In germline, CDR1 is LGHNA, CDR2 YNFKEQ. In DNA, the CDR3 is TGTGCCAGCAGCCCCCTCCAGGGGGAGGAAGCTTTCTTT. Residues: CASSPLQGEEAFF.

The J gene is TRBJ2-3, the V gene TRBV11-1; 11 positions agree with TRBD2. After removal of 1 base from V and 7 bases from J, the junction contained 13 bases not matched to a gene. This CDR3 comprises 18 residues. Germline CDR1 SGHAT, CDR2 FQDESV (reference sequence). CDR3 protein: CASSLVPPTSGRRNTQYF. CDR3 nucleotides: TGTGCCAGCAGCTTAGTTCCTCCCACTAGCGGGAGAAGGAATACGCAGTATTTT.

V is TRBV7-9 and J is TRBJ2-3, with 7 positions matching TRBD1. The CDR3 is 13 amino acids. Germline values: CDR1 SEHNR, CDR2 FQNEAQ (reference sequence). V was pared by 3 bases and J by 4 bases, with 1 base of the junction left unmatched. The DNA for the CDR3 is TGTGCCAGCAGCTTCGGGACAGCAGATACGCAGTATTTT. Translation gives CASSFGTADTQYF.

A few counts support this clone. The V and J genes are TRBV10-1 and TRBJ2-1; 7 bases align to TRBD1. V shed 0 bases, J shed 4 bases, and the junction held 6 bases outside the gene matches. Germline V lookup: CDR1 WNHNN, CDR2 SYGVQD (reference sequence). This CDR3 is built from 16 residues. As DNA, the CDR3 is TGCGCCAGCAGTGAGTCTATAGGGGGCCCTTACAATGAGCAGTTCTTC. Amino acids: CASSESIGGPYNEQFF.

The CDR3 reads CASSVTTGGYEQYF. Here the CDR3 DNA reads TGTGCCAGCAGCGTTACTACAGGGGGCTACGAGCAGTACTTC. The chain employs TRBV9 and TRBJ2-7, with 8 bases that match TRBD1. The CDR3 is made up of 14 amino acids. The germline CDR1 and CDR2 sequences are SGDLS and YYNGEE. V lost 2 bases, J lost 3 bases, and 4 bases stayed unmatched.

The chain combines TRBV9 with TRBJ1-2; 10 nucleotides agree with TRBD1. The V gene end was trimmed by 6 bases and the J gene end by 7 bases; junction bases not matched to a gene: 9. Germline values: CDR1 SGDLS, CDR2 YYNGEE. CDR3 length: 14 residues. CDR3 bases: TGTGCCAGCAACCCCGGACAGGGGGTCGCTGGCTACACCTTC. Its translation: CASNPGQGVAGYTF.

V is TRBV4-3 and J is TRBJ2-7; D may be TRBD1 (6 bases). The V and J ends lost 2 bases and 5 bases respectively, with 13 bases between them. The CDR3 is 14 residues long. The germline gives CDR1 LGHNA, CDR2 YSLEER. The chain's CDR3 is CASSQTLRQDEQYF. In DNA form, the CDR3 reads TGCGCCAGCAGCCAAACCCTTCGACAGGACGAGCAGTACTTC.

This clone was observed a few times. The chain links TRBV9 to TRBJ2-1; perhaps TRBD1 as D (6 bases). Trimming stripped 3 bases from V and 6 bases from J, with 16 bases between. Germline CDR1 reads SGDLS; CDR2 reads YYNGEE. The CDR3 is 15 amino acids. The CDR3 DNA reads TGTGCCAGCAGCGCCTCAGGGGATTTCCTCAATGAGCAGTTCTTC. It encodes CASSASGDFLNEQFF.

The genes are TRBV7-9 and TRBJ2-7, with D unresolved. Trimming removed 2 bases at V and 6 bases at J, with 8 bases between. This CDR3 has 12 amino acids. Germline CDR1 is SEHNR and CDR2 is FQNEAQ (reference sequence). As DNA, the CDR3 is TGTGCCAGCAGCTTATCTCTCCCCGAGCAGTACTTC. Encoded protein: CASSLSLPEQYF.

The genes are TRBV5-6 and TRBJ1-2; 7 bases agree with TRBD1. The CDR3 runs 15 residues. From germline, CDR1 is SGHDT and CDR2 YYEEEE. With V trimmed by 5 bases and J by 0 bases, 7 bases remained unmatched. This chain's CDR3 is CASSLRQGTNYGYTF. For the CDR3, the DNA is TGTGCCAGCAGTCTTCGACAGGGAACTAACTATGGCTACACCTTC.

V usage is TRBV2 and J usage is TRBJ2-7; D is unclear. This CDR3 has 13 residues. Looked up from germline, CDR1 is SNHLY and CDR2 is FYNNEI. The V end was cut by 4 bases, the J end by 3 bases, with 10 bases between. DNA for the CDR3: TGTGCCAGCAGTGCAGATCCGGGCTACGAGCAGTACTTC. It is translated as CASSADPGYEQYF. Based on the CDR3 plus reference TRBV2 and TRBJ2-7, the full variable domain is EPEVTQTPSHQVTQMGQEVILRCVPISNHLYFYWYRQILGQKVEFLVSFYNNEISEKSEIFDDQFSVERPDGSNFTLKIRSTKLEDSAMYFCASSADPGYEQYFGPGTRLTVT.

This clone was detected once. The genes are TRBV7-2 and TRBJ1-2; perhaps TRBD1 as D (5 bases). Trimming stripped 3 bases from V and 4 bases from J, with 18 bases between. The CDR3 loop spans 16 amino acids. Germline V lookup: CDR1 SGHTA, CDR2 FQGNSA. DNA of the CDR3: TGTGCCAGCAGCTTCTACGGGGGAAGGCAGTCCTATGGCTACACCTTC. It is translated as CASSFYGGRQSYGYTF.

The chain has TRBV10-3 and TRBJ2-7; 7 positions match TRBD1. CDR3 size: 12 residues. Germline CDR1 ENHRY, CDR2 SYGVKD. J lost 3 bases, V lost 6 bases, and 2 bases had no gene match. The CDR3 region has the DNA TGTGCCATCAGCGCAGGGGGCTACGAGCAGTACTTC. It codes for CAISAGGYEQYF.

The V call is TRBV19, the J call TRBJ1-2; D is uncertain. Germline CDR1 is LNHDA and CDR2 is SQIVND (reference sequence). Trimming took 3 bases from V and 5 from J, leaving 10 bases between them. The CDR3 consists of 13 residues. CDR3 coding DNA: TGTGCCAGTAGTATTGAAGGGAGTTATGGCTACACCTTC. This translates into CASSIEGSYGYTF.

This chain joins TRBV5-1 and TRBJ2-3; 8 nucleotides align to TRBD2. CDR3 length equals 17 residues. V lost 3 bases and J lost 0; bases outside the gene matches: 9. From germline, CDR1 is SGHRS and CDR2 YFSETQ. CDR3 coding DNA: TGCGCCAGCAGCTCTGTTAGCGGGGCCTCTAGCACAGATACGCAGTATTTT. Translation: CASSSVSGASSTDTQYF.

The rearrangement joins TRBV11-2 to TRBJ2-1; TRBD1 matches 7 bases. The CDR3 sequence is 14 residues long. V trimming: 4 bases; J trimming: 8 bases; junction bases outside the gene matches: 8. Germline lookup yields CDR1 SGHAT and CDR2 FQNNGV. The CDR3: CASSYYRGGDEQFF. CDR3 bases: TGTGCCAGCAGCTATTACAGGGGTGGCGATGAGCAGTTCTTC.

V and J are TRBV19 and TRBJ2-1; 7 bases are a match to TRBD1. CDR3 length: 13 amino acids. V trimming: 1 base; J trimming: 12 bases; junction bases outside the gene matches: 6. Germline loops: CDR1 LNHDA, CDR2 SQIVND (reference sequence). CDR3 loop: CASSIALTGRQFF. The CDR3 nucleotides read TGTGCCAGTAGTATAGCACTGACAGGGCGGCAGTTCTTC.

J is TRBJ2-7 and V is TRBV19, with D tentatively TRBD1 (6 bases). V was cut by 6 bases and J by 7 bases, with 19 bases left in between. Germline V gene lookup returns CDR1 LNHDA and CDR2 SQIVND (reference sequence). The CDR3 is 14 amino acids. The CDR3 sequence: CASRSTNRVKEQYF. In nucleotides, the CDR3 is TGTGCCAGTAGATCCACCAACAGGGTGAAGGAGCAGTACTTC.

V and J are TRBV10-3 and TRBJ2-3; 8 positions match TRBD2. Germline V gives CDR1 ENHRY, CDR2 SYGVKD. J lost 2 bases, V lost 8 bases, and 6 bases had no gene match. This CDR3 region has 14 residues. The CDR3 here is CAIGSGGATDTQYF. The CDR3 DNA reads TGTGCCATCGGGTCGGGGGGGGCCACAGATACGCAGTATTTT.